The 9 T cell receptor beta chains below were found in one sample sequenced in a study of T-cell reconstitution after alpha-beta-depleted transplantation in children. The library targeted TCRbeta and was prepared with unique molecular identifiers. TCRdb fed the PCR reads into MiXCR, producing one record per CDR3 protein. The top ten hold just under 6.5% of the sample, which has roughly 240,000 distinct CDR3 sequences, under 9.5% seen once. The sequencing used PBMCs, mostly from graft donor cells, collected 180 days after TCRalphabeta/CD19-depleted stem cell transplant. The receptor set was obtained from a male patient under 18 who had a stem cell transplant for acute lymphoblastic leukemia, so the T cells may come from the graft donor.

This CDR3 is CASSWGRGNTEAFF. CDR3 nucleotide sequence: TGTGCCAGTAGTTGGGGGCGCGGGAACACTGAAGCTTTCTTT. V gene TRBV19 combines with J gene TRBJ1-1, with a tentative D call TRBD1 (6 bases). The CDR3 is made up of 14 amino acids. Trimming pared 5 bases from V and 1 base from J, leaving 11 bases between. CDR1 LNHDA and CDR2 SQIVND come from the germline V gene (reference sequence).

This clonotype occurred many times. V gene TRBV7-6 combines with J gene TRBJ1-1; D remains ambiguous. V was cut by 1 base and J by 7 bases, with 16 bases left in between. Per the germline V gene, CDR1 is SGHVS and CDR2 is FNYEAQ. There are 15 residues in the CDR3. The CDR3 protein is CASSLVGVPDGEAFF. For the CDR3, the DNA is TGTGCCAGCAGCTTAGTTGGGGTCCCTGACGGTGAAGCTTTCTTT.

The table lists this clonotype with many counts. The chain recombines TRBV12-3 or TRBV12-4 with TRBJ2-2; D may be TRBD2 (7 bases). Trimming took 2 bases from V and 4 from J, leaving 17 bases between them. The CDR3 has 17 amino acids. The CDR3 spells CASSLRFRGARTGELFF. CDR3 in DNA: TGTGCCAGCAGTTTACGGTTCCGGGGGGCGCGCACCGGGGAGCTGTTTTTT.

The V call is TRBV7-6, the J call TRBJ2-2; possibly TRBD1 for D (6 bases). Germline V CDR1 and CDR2: SGHVS, FNYEAQ. Trimming cost V 1 base and J 7 bases, with 10 bases left between them. The CDR3 is made up of 14 amino acids. The CDR3 spells CASSLVQGNGELFF. The CDR3 nucleotides read TGTGCCAGCAGCTTAGTCCAGGGGAACGGGGAGCTGTTTTTT.

This clonotype has ten or more counts. The chain has TRBV5-1 and TRBJ1-4; TRBD1 is a possible D gene (6 bases). V lost 3 bases, J lost 3 bases, and 9 bases lay in between. The CDR3 loop spans 14 amino acids. The V gene's germline CDR1 is SGHRS and CDR2 YFSETQ. CDR3 residues: CASSSGESNEKLFF. The CDR3 DNA sequence: TGCGCCAGCAGCTCAGGGGAATCTAATGAAAAACTGTTTTTT.

This clonotype was seen ten or more times. The chain has TRBV10-3 and TRBJ2-3; tentatively, D is TRBD2 (6 bases). CDR1 is ENHRY and CDR2 is SYGVKD in the germline V gene. The CDR3 is 14 residues long. Trimming left V 8 bases short and J 0 bases short, with 12 bases between. The CDR3 DNA reads as TGTGCCATCGGCAGGGAGGCTAGCACAGATACGCAGTATTTT. It yields the protein CAIGREASTDTQYF.

This clonotype was recorded many times. The rearrangement links TRBV6-2 or TRBV6-3 to TRBJ2-3, with D perhaps given as TRBD1 or TRBD2 (6 bases each). The CDR3 extends over 16 amino acids. Trimming pared 7 bases from V and 0 bases from J, leaving 17 bases between. Germline CDR1 reads MNHEY; CDR2 reads SVGEGT. This CDR3 reads CASTPGWGASTDTQYF. CDR3 DNA: TGTGCCAGCACTCCCGGGTGGGGGGCCAGCACAGATACGCAGTATTTT.

Concerning this clonotype itself: A read error is possible here, since a much larger clone lies one base away. V is TRBV27 and J is TRBJ2-1, with 8 nucleotides matching TRBD1. V gave up 8 bases and J gave up 9 bases; unmatched junction bases: 6. This CDR3 contains 12 residues. Germline assignment: CDR1 MNHEY and CDR2 SMNVEV (reference sequence). The CDR3 DNA reads TGTGCCAGCGCGGACAGGGCGGGTGAGCAGTTCTTC. This sequence encodes CASADRAGEQFF.

This chain uses TRBV5-4 with TRBJ2-1, with D tentatively TRBD1 (6 bases). With 0 bases removed from V and 11 bases from J, the gap between germline ends came to 9 bases. This CDR3 has 12 residues. Germline loops: CDR1 SGHNT, CDR2 YYREEE (reference sequence). CDR3: CASSLGDNKQFF. CDR3 DNA: TGTGCCAGCAGCTTGGGGGACAACAAGCAGTTCTTC.